This T cell receptor (beta chain) is drawn from a study of blood T cell repertoires in COVID-19 (dated by TCRdb to the early 2020s). For context, the study as a whole: Samples covering the acute and convalescent phases of COVID-19 were provided by collaborators in the United States, Italy and Spain. The prospective study material was composed of cDNA or gDNA derived from T cells, B-cell-depleted T cells, or PBMCs. Subjects who had been exposed to COVID-19, were actively infected with it, or had recovered from it provided the deeply sampled blood TCRbeta repertoires that made up the dataset. The repertoires were released in a freely available public database meant as a resource for research on the immune response to SARS-CoV-2. The samples were drawn from the first 160 participants of the ongoing ImmuneRACE study and from 1,200 or so subjects provided by 6 global collaborators. Sample metadata almost always included a de-identified subject ID, COVID-19 status, age in years and sex. Where available, HLA class I and class II types were taken from metadata supplied by the sample provider and were not determined by assay-based typing.

Note on this clone: Its antigen remains undetermined. Base qualities are missing; no much larger clone stands one base away.

TCRbeta CDR3 regions were amplified from genomic DNA using the immunoSEQ Assay, a bias-controlled multiplex PCR. On the authors' methods: The number of nucleated cells in each sample was estimated from the amplification of reference gene primers within the assay. To quantify the absolute abundance of each unique TCRbeta CDR3 rearrangement, sequence reads were collapsed and filtered. For each sample, productive Simpson clonality was calculated by taking the square root of Simpson's diversity index across productive rearrangements. Not all clones reach the TCRdb copy of this immuneACCESS table, which keeps in-frame sequences only. Checked studies attribute under half of the gap to unresolved V genes and leave the rest unexplained. The DNA gave D and trimming, while V, J and clone size come from that table. The sample table records 90,000 to 120,000 clones; approximately 90% of these occur just once. Of the sample, more than 0.9% falls within the top ten clones.

The collaborating institutions used their own protocols to collect whole blood in K2EDTA tubes. Collaborator samples were shipped for TCRbeta analysis as frozen whole blood, isolated PBMCs, or DNA extracted from either sample type. Sequences WSHSY (CDR1) and SAAADI (CDR2) are obtained from the germline V gene. The CDR3 holds 12 amino acids from the cysteine to the phenylalanine. The CDR3 DNA has 36 bases and is translated from base 1. Between the V and J ends, shortened by 6 bases and 4 bases respectively, the junction contains 6 bases. What the authors observed across the whole study: The quantity of clinical and demographic metadata differed by source and by participant and was supplied without curation.

The sequenced sample was peripheral blood. The chain links TRBV10-2 with TRBJ1-4; matching of 6 bases hints at TRBD1 as the D gene. This TCR came from a woman aged 25-40 years with acute or convalescent COVID-19. The CDR3 in this case is CASSRGNEKLFF. The nucleotide sequence is TGCGCCAGCAGCAGGGGTAATGAAAAACTGTTTTTT.